A selection of T cell receptor beta chains follows, all from one sample in a study of blood T cell repertoires in COVID-19. Some clones are missing from TCRdb's copy, which holds only in-frame ones; the method was immunoSEQ multiplex PCR. The table shows 45,000 to 60,000 clones, with around 90% occurring only once. The specimen sequenced was peripheral blood. The receptors come from a man in his 70s with active COVID-19. Both conserved end residues are trimmed from each CDR3. Each record gives: J gene, V gene, CDR3 protein.

TRBJ2-7	TRBV28	ASSLGSAGSSYEQY
TRBJ2-5	TRBV21-1	ASSKGTGVVETQY
TRBJ1-6	TRBV6-6	ASGQKNSPLH
TRBJ2-2	TRBV10-1	ASGSANTGELF
TRBJ2-2	TRBV4-3	ASSRGQGSTGELF
TRBJ2-1	TRBV28	DLFLRTEEWVNEQF
TRBJ2-2	TRBV29-1	SGDRGTGELF
TRBJ2-7	TRBV5-1	ASAGTGRYEQY
TRBJ2-3	TRBV5-6	ASSLVERMVADTQY
TRBJ2-5	TRBV27	ASRGGTSLQETQY
TRBJ2-1	TRBV7-8	ASSFSNSYNEQF
TRBJ1-1	TRBV7-9	ASSAEVRANEAF
TRBJ2-1	TRBV24-1	ATSDARLRQGEAYNEQF
TRBJ2-2	TRBV18	ASSPAGGTGELF
TRBJ1-6	TRBV28	ASSPIGTGENSPLH
TRBJ2-3	TRBV5-1	ASRLDSTSTDTQY
TRBJ1-5	TRBV19	ASSESRQPQH
TRBJ2-1	TRBV5-5	ASNSFQGALNEQF
TRBJ2-7	TRBV21-1	ASSNRQVRVGEQY
TRBJ2-7	TRBV5-1	ASSLALSSYEQY
TRBJ2-7	TRBV10-3	AIREQGNEQY
TRBJ1-2	TRBV5-1	ASSPTQGATGNYGYT
TRBJ2-5	TRBV24-1	ATSDVGTTQETQY
TRBJ2-1	TRBV7-3	ASSLGWTGGPFHEQF
TRBJ2-2	TRBV7-9	ASSPRRNGPGELF
TRBJ1-1	TRBV6-5	ASRLTGTGKEAF
TRBJ1-6	TRBV19	ASSPGFPNSPLH
TRBJ1-5	TRBV5-1	ASSVGQGDQPQH
TRBJ2-7	TRBV5-6	ASSRQVTYEQY
TRBJ2-1	TRBV27	ASSTGQRVQQF
TRBJ1-1	TRBV24-1	ATSAEGSTEAF
TRBJ2-5	TRBV19	ASSRQGGETQY
TRBJ1-3	TRBV4-1	ASSQPDRAGNTIY
TRBJ2-3	TRBV7-9	ASPEGPSVPDTQY
TRBJ1-6	TRBV5-8	ASSYDQGSNSPLH
TRBJ2-5	TRBV29-1	SVIQETQY
TRBJ2-7	TRBV4-2	ASSQSPGQGEYEQY
TRBJ1-3	TRBV10-3	AISEGQASINTIY
TRBJ2-5	TRBV18	ASSPRRAQETQY
TRBJ2-1	TRBV5-1	ASSPGGSYNEQF
TRBJ2-1	TRBV7-2	ASSLTAGVSYNEQF
TRBJ2-5	TRBV18	ASSPPGLAGTMETQY
TRBJ2-7	TRBV10-3	AISGTSPYEQY
TRBJ1-5	TRBV6-1	ASSEQAAYQPQH
TRBJ1-5	TRBV19	ASSSDRVGNQPQH
TRBJ1-1	TRBV6-4	ASSGSGTGWYMGAF
TRBJ1-2	TRBV30	AWSTGLYGYT
TRBJ2-1	TRBV25-1	ASSSPNEQF
TRBJ1-6	TRBV5-1	ASSPSPTGTNSPLH
TRBJ1-5	TRBV28	ATTGGAVFNQPQH
TRBJ2-1	TRBV28	ASSPNSPGSNNEQF
TRBJ1-2	TRBV9	ASSGGQGANYGYT